The present T cell receptor (beta chain) was sequenced within a study of CD8 T cells in Susac syndrome. The study, taken as a whole, reports: Individuals included in the TCR sequencing and HLA analysis were acknowledged by the study to be relatively few in number.

Negative isolation yielded the CD8+ and CD4+ T cells, while FACS enriched the TEMRA cells. As to this clonotype: Antigen: not known.

Per germline, CDR1 LNHDA and CDR2 SQIVND (reference sequence). The V gene lost 6 bases and the J gene lost 1 base, with 10 bases spanning the gap. This CDR3 region has 14 residues. RNA, at roughly 0.45 to 1 ug, was reverse transcribed with random hexamers. With immunoSEQ multiplex PCR, TCR beta CDR3 was amplified across 54 Vbeta and 13 Jbeta. Using its own MiXCR run on the immunoSEQ multiplex PCR reads, TCRdb lists one record per CDR3 protein. The sample records approximately 80,000 distinct CDR3 sequences, approximately 94% being singletons. The chain has TRBV19 and TRBJ1-5; D remains unclear. Sequences were obtained from CD8+ T cells from PBMCs. The sequence derives from a human donor with Susac syndrome. For the CDR3, the DNA is TGTGCCAGTAGGGCCCGACAAAGCAATCAGCCCCAGCATTTT. This gives the protein CASRARQSNQPQHF. The entire variable domain, with the rest obtained from reference TRBV19 and TRBJ1-5, is as follows: DGGITQSPKYLFRKEGQNVTLSCEQNLNHDAMYWYRQDPGQGLRLIYYSQIVNDFQKGDIAEGYSVSREKKESFPLTVTSAQKNPTAFYLCASRARQSNQPQHFGDGTRLSIL.